One sample yielded the 28 T cell receptor beta chains listed below, sequenced in a study of blood T cell repertoires in COVID-19. Sequencing used immunoSEQ multiplex PCR; TCRdb keeps in-frame clones, though not all of them. The sample holds about 130,000 clones, about 86% seen once. Specimen: PBMCs or T cells enriched from blood (not recorded which). The source of these receptors is a man aged 45-60 years who had recovered from COVID-19.

The rearrangement joins TRBV13 to TRBJ1-3; TRBD1 matches 7 bases. V shed 5 bases and J 2 bases; nucleotides not matched to a gene: 24. CDR3 length: 21 amino acids. In germline, CDR1 is PRHDT, CDR2 FYEKMQ (reference sequence). The CDR3 spells CASSLFLPTGRGAATGNTIYF. In nucleotides, the CDR3 is TGTGCCAGCAGCCTCTTTCTACCGACAGGGCGCGGCGCCGCCACTGGAAACACCATATATTTT. Full variable domain (outside the CDR3, taken from reference TRBV13 and TRBJ1-3): AAGVIQSPRHLIKEKRETATLKCYPIPRHDTVYWYQQGPGQDPQFLISFYEKMQSDKGSIPDRFSAQQFSDYHSELNMSSLELGDSALYFCASSLFLPTGRGAATGNTIYFGEGSWLTVV.

CDR3 protein: CASSLRQGAFGGYNEQFF. The CDR3 DNA follows: TGTGCCAGCAGCTTACGACAGGGGGCCTTTGGCGGGTACAATGAGCAGTTCTTC. The chain employs TRBV7-3 and TRBJ2-1; TRBD1 matches at 10 bases. V gave up 2 bases and J gave up 4 bases; unmatched junction bases: 11. CDR1 is SGHTA, CDR2 FQGTGA, per germline. CDR3 length: 18 amino acids.

The V gene is TRBV7-2, the J gene TRBJ2-5; 12 nucleotides align to TRBD1. V lost 5 bases to trimming and J lost 7 bases; unmatched junction nucleotides: 5. In germline, CDR1 is SGHTA, CDR2 FQGNSA. This CDR3 has 14 amino acids. The CDR3 DNA is TGTGCCAGCAGCCCCCCGGGACAGGGGGCGACCCAGTACTTC. Protein sequence: CASSPPGQGATQYF.

V and J are TRBV7-2 and TRBJ2-5, with 11 bases lining up with TRBD1. The junction had 6 bases not matched to a gene; V was cut back by 4 bases and J by 5 bases. CDR3 size: 15 residues. Germline values: CDR1 SGHTA, CDR2 FQGNSA. In DNA, the CDR3 is TGTGCCAGCAGCTCTAGGACAGGGGGCCCGGAGACCCAGTACTTC. Its protein product is CASSSRTGGPETQYF.

The chain carries TRBV3-1 (or the pseudogene TRBV3-2) and TRBJ2-7; TRBD2 matches at 13 bases. Germline loops: CDR1 LGHDT, CDR2 YNNKEL (reference sequence). This CDR3 is 14 amino acids long. The V gene end was trimmed by 1 base and the J gene end by 11 bases; junction bases not matched to a gene: 5. In DNA form, the CDR3 reads TGTGCCAGCAGCCAAGGATTAACTAGCGGGGGGGAGTACTTC. Its protein is CASSQGLTSGGEYF.

The chain carries TRBV28 and TRBJ1-6, with 7 nucleotides matching TRBD1. This CDR3 has 16 amino acids. V lost 5 bases to trimming and J lost 7 bases; unmatched junction nucleotides: 11. From germline, CDR1 is MDHEN and CDR2 SYDVKM. The CDR3 loop is CASSPTSGQFNSPLHF. CDR3 coding DNA: TGTGCCAGCAGTCCAACCTCGGGACAGTTCAATTCACCCCTCCACTTT. Combining the CDR3 with reference TRBV28 and TRBJ1-6 gives the whole variable domain DVKVTQSSRYLVKRTGEKVFLECVQDMDHENMFWYRQDPGLGLRLIYFSYDVKMKEKGDIPEGYSVSREKKERFSLILESASTNQTSMYLCASSPTSGQFNSPLHFGNGTRLTVT.

The V gene is TRBV5-1, the J gene TRBJ1-3, with D uncertain. This CDR3 is built from 16 residues. Germline assignment: CDR1 SGHRS and CDR2 YFSETQ. The V gene lost 4 bases and the J gene lost 0 bases, with 14 bases spanning the gap. The DNA of the CDR3 is TGCGCCAGCAGCCTGGAGGTGGGCCTCTCTGGAAACACCATATATTTT. Amino acids: CASSLEVGLSGNTIYF. Drawing the rest from reference TRBV5-1 and TRBJ1-3, the complete variable domain is KAGVTQTPRYLIKTRGQQVTLSCSPISGHRSVSWYQQTPGQGLQFLFEYFSETQRNKGNFPGRFSGRQFSNSRSEMNVSTLELGDSALYLCASSLEVGLSGNTIYFGEGSWLTVV.

The chain is built from TRBV5-6 and TRBJ2-1; 7 bases agree with TRBD1. CDR1 is SGHDT and CDR2 is YYEEEE in the germline V gene. This CDR3 has 13 amino acids. The junction had 5 bases not matched to a gene; V was cut back by 4 bases and J by 7 bases. As DNA, the CDR3 is TGTGCCAGCAGCACGGGACAGCGGAATGAGCAGTTCTTC. Its translation: CASSTGQRNEQFF. Full variable domain (remainder filled in from reference TRBV5-6 and TRBJ2-1): DAGVTQSPTHLIKTRGQQVTLRCSPKSGHDTVSWYQQALGQGPQFIFQYYEEEERQRGNFPDRFSGHQFPNYSSELNVNALLLGDSALYLCASSTGQRNEQFFGPGTRLTVL.

V gene TRBV19 combines with J gene TRBJ2-5, with 8 nucleotides matching TRBD1. CDR1 and CDR2 from the germline V gene are LNHDA and SQIVND (reference sequence). The CDR3 loop spans 18 amino acids. V shed 5 bases, J shed 9 bases, and the junction held 23 bases outside the gene matches. The CDR3 reads CASSSVTGGQVPQGAQYF. CDR3 coding DNA: TGTGCCAGTAGTTCGGTAACCGGGGGACAGGTGCCCCAAGGGGCCCAGTACTTC.

This chain joins TRBV18 and TRBJ2-5; 7 bases are a match to TRBD1. This CDR3 is built from 14 residues. V dropped 5 bases and J dropped 5; count of bases not matched to a gene: 8. In germline, CDR1 is KGHSH, CDR2 LQKENI. The chain's CDR3 is CASSVTGLTETQYF. For the CDR3, the DNA is TGTGCCAGCTCAGTGACAGGGCTAACGGAGACCCAGTACTTC.

The V call is TRBV29-1, the J call TRBJ1-4; no firm D call. The CDR3 is 12 residues long. Looked up from germline, CDR1 is SQVTM and CDR2 is ANQGSEA. Trimming removed 4 bases from V and 8 bases from J, with 11 bases in between. This chain's CDR3 is CSVGGGNEKLFF. The CDR3, as DNA: TGCAGCGTTGGGGGAGGGAACGAAAAACTGTTTTTT.

The chain links TRBV18 to TRBJ2-1; 7 positions match TRBD1. The CDR3 loop spans 15 amino acids. The ends lost 4 bases at V and 5 bases at J; junction bases unmatched: 8. Germline V CDR1 and CDR2: KGHSH, LQKENI. This CDR3 is CASSQGQPPNNEQFF. The CDR3 DNA follows: TGTGCCAGCTCACAGGGACAGCCGCCCAACAATGAGCAGTTCTTC. Full variable domain (outside the CDR3, taken from reference TRBV18 and TRBJ2-1): NAGVMQNPRHLVRRRGQEARLRCSPMKGHSHVYWYRQLPEEGLKFMVYLQKENIIDESGMPKERFSAEFPKEGPSILRIQQVVRGDSAAYFCASSQGQPPNNEQFFGPGTRLTVL.

V usage is TRBV19 and J usage is TRBJ1-4, with D possibly being TRBD1 (5 bases). Germline CDR1 reads LNHDA; CDR2 reads SQIVND (reference sequence). V shed 10 bases and J shed 2 bases, with 17 bases lying between them. This CDR3 spans 15 amino acids. This CDR3 is CATVGRGSTNEKLFF. In DNA form, the CDR3 reads TGTGCCACCGTGGGGCGGGGATCGACTAATGAAAAACTGTTTTTT.

This rearrangement joins TRBV19 to TRBJ1-6, with no clear D. Trimming pared 1 base from V and 5 bases from J, leaving 12 bases between. The CDR3 spans 16 residues. Germline lookup yields CDR1 LNHDA and CDR2 SQIVND (reference sequence). The CDR3 sequence: CASSIVNSGHNSPLHF. The CDR3 nucleotides are TGTGCCAGTAGTATAGTTAACAGCGGACATAATTCACCCCTCCACTTT.

The chain is built from TRBV30 and TRBJ1-5; no definite D call. Germline assignment: CDR1 GTSNPN and CDR2 SVGIG (reference sequence). The V end was cut by 1 base, the J end by 6 bases, with 16 bases between. The CDR3 contains 15 residues. The CDR3 bases are TGTGCCTGGAGTGGGGCCCTTGCTGGTGCTCAGCCCCAGCATTTT. Translated, it gives CAWSGALAGAQPQHF. The whole variable domain, remainder taken from reference TRBV30 and TRBJ1-5, is SQTIHQWPATLVQPVGSPLSLECTVEGTSNPNLYWYRQAAGRGLQLLFYSVGIGQISSEVPQNLSASRPQDRQFILSSKKLLLSDSGFYLCAWSGALAGAQPQHFGDGTRLSIL.

The rearrangement joins TRBV7-6 to TRBJ2-7, with 10 bases that match TRBD1. Germline-derived CDR1 and CDR2 are SGHVS and FNYEAQ. The V and J ends lost 1 base and 2 bases, in that order; junction bases with no gene match: 2. The length of the CDR3 is 15 residues. CDR3 region: CASSLGTGGTYEQYF. In DNA, the CDR3 is TGTGCCAGCAGCTTAGGGACAGGGGGAACCTACGAGCAGTACTTC.

This clone was recorded once. The chain couples TRBV7-6 to TRBJ1-4; D is possibly TRBD1 (5 bases). This CDR3 has 16 residues. Trimming took 3 bases from V and 5 from J, leaving 16 bases between them. The germline CDR1 and CDR2 sequences are SGHVS and FNYEAQ. The CDR3 loop reads CASSFGGSGWNEKLFF. For the CDR3, the DNA is TGTGCCAGCAGCTTCGGGGGGTCGGGATGGAATGAAAAACTGTTTTTT.

This clone showed up just once. This chain joins TRBV6-4 and TRBJ2-3; 11 nucleotides match TRBD2. The germline V gene has CDR1 MRHNA and CDR2 SNTAGT. Trimming removed 4 bases from V and 4 bases from J; junction bases left unmatched: 4. The CDR3 length is 15 residues. CDR3 DNA: TGTGCCAGCAGTGCGGGGACTAGCGGTTCAGATACGCAGTATTTT. Protein sequence: CASSAGTSGSDTQYF.

This chain uses TRBV9 with TRBJ1-4; 8 positions match TRBD1. V was clipped by 2 bases and J by 7 bases; unmatched bases: 10. The CDR3 has 16 amino acids. Germline CDR1 is SGDLS and CDR2 is YYNGEE. CDR3 sequence (DNA): TGTGCCAGCAGCGTCGGACAGGGAAAGGGGGCTGAAAAACTGTTTTTT. Protein product: CASSVGQGKGAEKLFF. The whole variable domain, filled in from reference TRBV9 and TRBJ1-4, reads DSGVTQTPKHLITATGQRVTLRCSPRSGDLSVYWYQQSLDQGLQFLIQYYNGEERAKGNILERFSAQQFPDLHSELNLSSLELGDSALYFCASSVGQGKGAEKLFFGSGTQLSVL.

The gene calls are TRBV9 and TRBJ2-2; a possible D gene is TRBD1 (5 bases). The germline V gene has CDR1 SGDLS and CDR2 YYNGEE. V was trimmed by 1 base and J by 2 bases, leaving 6 bases between them. CDR3 length: 14 residues. The CDR3 DNA is TGTGCCAGCAGCGTACAGGGCAACACCGGGGAGCTGTTTTTT. Its protein product is CASSVQGNTGELFF.

This clone occurred once. This rearrangement joins TRBV19 to TRBJ1-5, with D hard to call. The V end lost 5 bases, the J end lost 4 bases, and 12 bases lay between the germline ends. Germline values: CDR1 LNHDA, CDR2 SQIVND (reference sequence). The CDR3 runs to 14 residues. The CDR3 sequence: CASSPSGGNQPQHF. CDR3 nucleotide sequence: TGTGCCAGTAGTCCGAGTGGAGGGAATCAGCCCCAGCATTTT.

The rearrangement joins TRBV6-1 to TRBJ1-3, with a possible D match to TRBD1 (6 bases). Germline loops: CDR1 MNHNS, CDR2 SASEGT. V lost 1 base and J 4 bases, leaving 14 bases between the germline ends. This CDR3 region has 16 residues. CDR3 region: CASSEVRTAKGNTIYF. CDR3 nucleotide sequence: TGTGCCAGCAGTGAAGTCCGGACAGCTAAAGGAAACACCATATATTTT.

CDR3 bases: TGTGCCAGCAGCCAAGAAGGGGCGCGTGTCACTGAAGCTTTCTTT. It translates to CASSQEGARVTEAFF. V is TRBV14 and J is TRBJ1-1; perhaps TRBD1 as D (5 bases). This CDR3 has 15 amino acids. V was trimmed by 0 bases and J by 4 bases, leaving 12 bases between them. Germline CDR1 and CDR2: SGHDN and FVKESK.

CDR3 sequence: CATQENNSPLHF. The CDR3 bases are TGTGCCACCCAGGAAAATAATTCACCCCTCCACTTT. This sequence joins TRBV12-3 or TRBV12-4 and TRBJ1-6; D is undetermined. The V gene lost 10 bases and the J gene lost 5 bases, with 9 bases spanning the gap. The CDR3 contains 12 residues.

This rearrangement joins TRBV7-3 to TRBJ1-1, with a possible D match to TRBD1 (5 bases). CDR1 is SGHTA and CDR2 is FQGTGA in the germline V gene. CDR3 length: 14 residues. Trimming shortened V by 1 base and J by 5 bases, and 11 bases separated the two germline ends. The CDR3 reads CASSLRGVETEAFF. DNA of the CDR3: TGTGCCAGCAGCTTAAGGGGGGTGGAAACTGAAGCTTTCTTT.

The chain couples TRBV30 to TRBJ1-2, with D perhaps matching TRBD1 (6 bases). V dropped 2 bases and J dropped 8 bases, with 15 bases sitting between them. Germline-derived CDR1 and CDR2 are GTSNPN and SVGIG (reference sequence). The CDR3 is 13 amino acids. The CDR3 here is CAWSPRQDSGYTF. CDR3 in DNA: TGTGCCTGGAGTCCCCGACAGGACTCCGGCTACACCTTC.

The V call is TRBV7-2, the J call TRBJ2-1, with TRBD2 matching 7 bases. Germline V gene data show CDR1 as SGHTA and CDR2 as FQGNSA. This CDR3 spans 15 amino acids. V was pared by 4 bases and J by 4 bases, with 7 bases of the junction left unmatched. DNA of the CDR3: TGTGCCAGCAGCTCAACTAGCGAGCTATACAATGAGCAGTTCTTC. It specifies CASSSTSELYNEQFF.

Concerning this clone: The same CDR3 also results from other DNA sequences found in this sample. The CDR3 DNA follows: TGTGCCAGCAGTTTGCCCCTAAACACTGAAGCTTTCTTT. Translation gives CASSLPLNTEAFF. The chain links TRBV12-3 or TRBV12-4 to TRBJ1-1, with D uncertain. The CDR3 consists of 13 residues. V gave up 3 bases and J gave up 2 bases, with 7 bases separating them.